This T cell receptor beta chain was sequenced in a study of blood T cells in healthy people across ages. The study, taken as a whole, reports: Older age went with lower TCR beta diversity per million T cells, in a roughly linear way.

Every donor contributed about 10 milliliters of peripheral blood by blood draw. A second PCR, run for about 7 to 11 cycles, used a sample-barcoded 5' primer plus a J-beta primer mix. Via MiXCR, TCRdb re-called the 5' RACE reads, giving one row per CDR3 protein. The sample gives under 2,000,000 distinct CDR3 sequences, about 50% of which show up once; 2% to 2.5% is in the top ten. This clonotype was seen only a few times. Antigen unknown. The length of the CDR3 is 14 residues. Germline V gene sequence: CDR1 MDHEN, CDR2 SYDVKM. Trimming took 6 bases from V and 4 from J; bases not matched to a gene: 4. Sequences were obtained from blood. V is TRBV28 and J is TRBJ2-1, with 9 bases matching TRBD2. This clonotype was sampled from a woman aged 40 to 50 in good health. CDR3 nucleotide sequence: TGTGCCAGCAGCAGCGGGAGGACGTACAATGAGCAGTTCTTC. Translating gives CASSSGRTYNEQFF.